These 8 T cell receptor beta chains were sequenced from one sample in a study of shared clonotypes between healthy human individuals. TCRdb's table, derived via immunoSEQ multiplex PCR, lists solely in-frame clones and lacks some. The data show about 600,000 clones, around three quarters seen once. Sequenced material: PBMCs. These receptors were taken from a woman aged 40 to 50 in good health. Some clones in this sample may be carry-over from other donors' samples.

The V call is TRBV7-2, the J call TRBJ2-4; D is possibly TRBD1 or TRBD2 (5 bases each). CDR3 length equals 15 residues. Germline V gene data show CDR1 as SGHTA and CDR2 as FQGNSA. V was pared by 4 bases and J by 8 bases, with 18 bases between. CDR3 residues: CASSYSGTGNDIQYF. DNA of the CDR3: TGTGCCAGCAGCTACTCCGGGACGGGTAACGACATTCAGTACTTC. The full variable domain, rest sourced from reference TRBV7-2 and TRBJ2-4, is GAGVSQSPSNKVTEKGKDVELRCDPISGHTALYWYRQSLGQGLEFLIYFQGNSAPDKSGLPSDRFSAERTGGSVSTLTIQRTQQEDSAVYLCASSYSGTGNDIQYFGAGTRLSVL.

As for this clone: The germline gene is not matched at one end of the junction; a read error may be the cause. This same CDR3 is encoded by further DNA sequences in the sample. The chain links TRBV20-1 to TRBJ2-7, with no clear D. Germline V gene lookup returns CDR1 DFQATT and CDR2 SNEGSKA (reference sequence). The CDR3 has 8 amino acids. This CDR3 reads CSARDRYF. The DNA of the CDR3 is TGCAGCGCTAGAGATCGGTACTTC.

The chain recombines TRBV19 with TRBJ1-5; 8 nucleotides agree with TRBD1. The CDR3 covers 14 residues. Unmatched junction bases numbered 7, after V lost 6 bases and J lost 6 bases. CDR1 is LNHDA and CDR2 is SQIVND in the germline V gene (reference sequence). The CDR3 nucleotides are TGTGCCAGTAGCAACCAGGGGGCACGTCAGCCCCAGCATTTT. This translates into CASSNQGARQPQHF.

The CDR3 region is CASSGGVSRKTYGYTF. Here the CDR3 DNA reads TGTGCCAGCAGCGGAGGAGTTTCTCGAAAGACCTATGGCTACACCTTC. The chain employs TRBV7-6 and TRBJ1-2, with no clear D. The CDR3 sequence is 16 residues long. In germline, CDR1 is SGHVS, CDR2 FNYEAQ. V lost 5 bases to trimming and J lost 4 bases, with 20 bases between them.

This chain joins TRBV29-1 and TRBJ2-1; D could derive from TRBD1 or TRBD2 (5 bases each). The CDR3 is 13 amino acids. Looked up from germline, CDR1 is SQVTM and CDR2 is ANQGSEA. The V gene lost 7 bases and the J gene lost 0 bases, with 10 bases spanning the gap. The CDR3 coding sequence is TGCAGCGGGGGGAGCGGCTCCTACAATGAGCAGTTCTTC. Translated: CSGGSGSYNEQFF.

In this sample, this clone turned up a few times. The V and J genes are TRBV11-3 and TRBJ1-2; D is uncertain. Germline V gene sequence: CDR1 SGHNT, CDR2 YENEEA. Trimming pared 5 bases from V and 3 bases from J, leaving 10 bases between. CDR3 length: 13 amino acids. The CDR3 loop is CASSATMDYGYTF. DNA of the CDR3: TGTGCCAGCAGCGCAACGATGGACTATGGCTACACCTTC.

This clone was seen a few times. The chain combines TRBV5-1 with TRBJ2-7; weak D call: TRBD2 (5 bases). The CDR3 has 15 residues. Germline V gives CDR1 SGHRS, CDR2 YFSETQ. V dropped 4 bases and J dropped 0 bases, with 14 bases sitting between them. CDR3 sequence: CASSESGLRSYEQYF. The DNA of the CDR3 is TGCGCCAGCAGCGAGAGCGGTCTACGCTCCTACGAGCAGTACTTC.

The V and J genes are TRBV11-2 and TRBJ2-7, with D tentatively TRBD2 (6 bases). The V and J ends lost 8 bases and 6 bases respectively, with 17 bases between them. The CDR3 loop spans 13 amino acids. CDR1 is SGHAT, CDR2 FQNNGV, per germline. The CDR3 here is CASRRLGDAEQYF. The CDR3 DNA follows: TGTGCCAGCCGCAGACTAGGAGATGCCGAGCAGTACTTC.